This T cell receptor (beta chain) was profiled in a study of blood T cell repertoires in COVID-19. About the study: Sites in the United States, Italy and Spain provided acute and convalescent COVID-19 samples. PBMCs, B-cell-depleted T cells, or T cells were the source of the cDNA or gDNA that made up the material.

Enrolled through a virtual design, the participants were between about 18 and 89 years of age and came from about two dozen US areas. Germline V gene data show CDR1 as MNHEY and CDR2 as SVGAGI. V was pared by 5 bases and J by 5 bases, with 15 bases between. This CDR3 comprises 14 residues. Original data processing: Amplification of reference gene primers was used by the study to estimate nucleated cell counts. Produced via immunoSEQ multiplex PCR; TCRdb's table is partial and in-frame only. V and J calls plus clone size are reproduced from that table; the DNA served to infer D and trimming. The profile shows 170,000 or so clones, around 80% of them singletons.

This TCR derives from a woman aged 50 to 60 who had recovered from COVID-19. The sample consisted of PBMCs or T cells enriched from blood (not recorded which). V and J are TRBV6-5 and TRBJ2-5; TRBD1 might be the D (6 bases). CDR3 in DNA: TGTGCCAGCAGTCCACAGGGCCTCTCGGAGACCCAGTACTTC. Translation gives CASSPQGLSETQYF.